This T cell receptor (beta chain) was captured by sequencing in a study of CD8 T cells in Susac syndrome. Random hexamers served to reverse transcribe roughly 0.45 to 1 ug RNA. By means of immunoSEQ multiplex PCR, TCR beta CDR3 spanning 54 Vbeta and 13 Jbeta underwent amplification. Each CDR3 protein gets one entry after TCRdb re-called the immunoSEQ multiplex PCR reads with MiXCR. The table shows around 140,000 distinct CDR3 sequences, with around 80% occurring only once. The multiple sclerosis controls, all treatment-naive patients, had relapsing-remitting disease that was stable or active. Negative magnetic isolation gave CD8+ and CD4+ cells; FACS enriched CD8+ TEMRA. The CDR3 consists of 18 residues. Trimming shortened V by 3 bases and J by 0 bases, and 18 bases separated the two germline ends. Germline assignment: CDR1 LNHDA and CDR2 SQIVND (reference sequence).

The rearrangement links TRBV19 to TRBJ1-5; unclear D gene. The sequenced sample consisted of CD8+ T cells from PBMCs. The sequence was collected from a human donor with multiple sclerosis. CDR3 residues: CASSIPTKTVNSNQPQHF. The CDR3 bases are TGTGCCAGTAGTATTCCCACTAAAACAGTAAATAGCAATCAGCCCCAGCATTTT.